This TCR beta chain was sequenced during a study of sequential checkpoint blockade in melanoma. In the study overall: Patients were randomized 1:1 to nivolumab-then-ipilimumab or ipilimumab-then-nivolumab first-line. Both treatment sequences were followed by maintenance nivolumab.

Treatment meaning: randomized to nivolumab then ipilimumab (arm A) or the reverse (arm B). No patient had prior DNA-damaging chemotherapy. Germline V gives CDR1 MNHGY, CDR2 SAAAGT. V was cut by 5 bases and J by 7 bases, with 21 bases left in between. The CDR3 covers 17 residues. Some clones are missing from TCRdb's copy, which holds only in-frame ones; the method was immunoSEQ multiplex PCR. The table lists roughly 2,200 clones, around 35% of them singletons, with about 12% in the top ten. The table lists this clone with a few counts. The V gene is TRBV6-8, the J gene TRBJ1-6; tentative D call: TRBD1 (5 bases). The clonotype originates from a human donor with melanoma. The input for sequencing was tumor tissue (inferred from file names), taken from a patient given nivolumab and ipilimumab in sequence. CDR3 DNA: TGTGCCAGCAGTAATAAAGGCCGGGGGGTGAGGAATTCACCCCTCCACTTT. It codes for CASSNKGRGVRNSPLHF.